The sequence of this T cell receptor beta chain was determined in a study of blood T cell repertoires in COVID-19. Study information: In each case, the material was cDNA or gDNA derived from T cells, B-cell-depleted T cells, or PBMCs.

The CDR3 loop spans 16 amino acids. The V segment lost 5 bases and the J segment 4 bases; nucleotides outside the gene matches: 6. Germline-derived CDR1 and CDR2 are LNHDA and SQIVND (reference sequence). Assay: immunoSEQ multiplex PCR; the TCRdb copy retains only in-frame clones and omits some. Among some 270,000 clones, about 90% were seen once, and the ten largest hold 1.9%. Residents of under 25 US areas, aged roughly 18 to 89 years, made up the participants. The rearrangement joins TRBV19 to TRBJ2-1; 12 nucleotides line up with TRBD2. The TCR sequence derives from a woman aged 60-75 years who had recovered from COVID-19. Sequencing input: PBMCs or T cells enriched from blood (not recorded which). The CDR3 loop reads CASSAPGLAGYNEQFF. DNA of the CDR3: TGTGCCAGTAGTGCCCCAGGACTAGCGGGATACAATGAGCAGTTCTTC.